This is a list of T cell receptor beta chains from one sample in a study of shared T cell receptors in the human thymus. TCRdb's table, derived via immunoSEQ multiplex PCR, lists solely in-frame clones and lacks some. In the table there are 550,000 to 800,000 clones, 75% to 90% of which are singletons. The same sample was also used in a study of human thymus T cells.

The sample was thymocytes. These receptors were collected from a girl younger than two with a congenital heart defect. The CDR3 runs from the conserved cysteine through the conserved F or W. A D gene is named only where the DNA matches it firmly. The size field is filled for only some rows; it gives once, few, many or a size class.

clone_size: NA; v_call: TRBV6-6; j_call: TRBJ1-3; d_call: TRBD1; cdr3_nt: TGTGCCAGCAGGCAGGGGGGACAGAGACGCAACACCATATATTTT; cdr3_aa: CASRQGGQRRNTIYF
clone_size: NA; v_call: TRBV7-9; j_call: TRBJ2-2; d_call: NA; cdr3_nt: TGTGCCAGCAGCAAGTCAGGGACGAACACCGGGGAGCTGTTTTTT; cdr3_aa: CASSKSGTNTGELFF
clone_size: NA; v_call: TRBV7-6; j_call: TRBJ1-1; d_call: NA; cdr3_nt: TGTGCCAGCAGCTTAAGGTTTGGAGGGGTGCAAAGAACGGACACTGAAGCTTTCTTT; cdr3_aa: CASSLRFGGVQRTDTEAFF
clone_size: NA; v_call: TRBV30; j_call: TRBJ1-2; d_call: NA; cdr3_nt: TGTGCCTGGAACGGGGTGTTAGGCTATGGCTACACCTTC; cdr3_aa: CAWNGVLGYGYTF
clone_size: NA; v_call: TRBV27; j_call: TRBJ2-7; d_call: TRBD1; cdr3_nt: TGTGCCAGCAGTTCTCTCCGACAGGGGAACTCCTACGAGCAGTACTTC; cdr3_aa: CASSSLRQGNSYEQYF
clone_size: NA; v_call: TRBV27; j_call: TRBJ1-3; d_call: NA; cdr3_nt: TGTGCCAGCAGTAGGCGGGCGGCTCCGGGACATATCTCTGGAAACACCATATATTTT; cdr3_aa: CASSRRAAPGHISGNTIYF
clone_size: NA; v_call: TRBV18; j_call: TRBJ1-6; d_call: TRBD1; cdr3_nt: TGTGCCAGCTCACCACGAGGGGGCCCGGCCAATTCACCCCTCCACTTT; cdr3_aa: CASSPRGGPANSPLHF
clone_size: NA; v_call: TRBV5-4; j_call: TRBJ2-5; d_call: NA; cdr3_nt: TGTGCCAGCAGCCTGGGGTCCGAGTCTTGGCGACAGGTACAAGAGACCCAGTACTTC; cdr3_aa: CASSLGSESWRQVQETQYF
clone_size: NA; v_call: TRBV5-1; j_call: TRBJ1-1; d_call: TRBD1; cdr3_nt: TGCGCCAGCAGCCCCCGACAGGGAATCAGGACCACTGAAGCTTTCTTT; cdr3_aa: CASSPRQGIRTTEAFF
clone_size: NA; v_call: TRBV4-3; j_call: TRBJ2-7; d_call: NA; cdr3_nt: TGCGCCAGCAGCCAACTGCTCCTCGGGAATTCTGCGGCCCGACGGGGCGAGCAGTACTTC; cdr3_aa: CASSQLLLGNSAARRGEQYF
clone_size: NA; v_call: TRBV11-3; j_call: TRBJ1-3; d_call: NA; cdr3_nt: TGTGCCAGCAGCTTAGGAATAGGCTGGGGGCGGGGGCCCGGAAACACCATATATTTT; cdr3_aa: CASSLGIGWGRGPGNTIYF
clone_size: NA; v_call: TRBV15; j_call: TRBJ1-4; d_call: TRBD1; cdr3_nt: TGTGCCACCAGGGGACAGGGACACCAATCAACTAATGAAAAACTGTTTTTT; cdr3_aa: CATRGQGHQSTNEKLFF
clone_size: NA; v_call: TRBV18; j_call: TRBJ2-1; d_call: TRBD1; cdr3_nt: TGTGCCAGCTCCCCTAAAAAACCGGGACAGGGGGCGCCTGAGCAGTTCTTC; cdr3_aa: CASSPKKPGQGAPEQFF
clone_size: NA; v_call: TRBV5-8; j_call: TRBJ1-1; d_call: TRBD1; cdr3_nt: TGTGCCAGCAGCTCATCCTGGGGGACAGGACTGAACACTGAAGCTTTCTTT; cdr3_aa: CASSSSWGTGLNTEAFF
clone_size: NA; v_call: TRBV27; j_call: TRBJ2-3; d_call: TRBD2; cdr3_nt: TGTGCCACCCGGGCCCCACTAGCGGAGATCACAGATACGCAGTATTTT; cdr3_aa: CATRAPLAEITDTQYF
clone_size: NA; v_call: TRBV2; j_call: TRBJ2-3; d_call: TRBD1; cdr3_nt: TGTGCCAGCACCCTGGACAGGGCATCTTTCTTTCCCCTTGACTCAGATACGCAGTATTTT; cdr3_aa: CASTLDRASFFPLDSDTQYF
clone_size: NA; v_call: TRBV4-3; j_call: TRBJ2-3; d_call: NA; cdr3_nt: TGCGCCAGCAGCCAACCCGACATCACAGATACGCAGTATTTT; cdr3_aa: CASSQPDITDTQYF
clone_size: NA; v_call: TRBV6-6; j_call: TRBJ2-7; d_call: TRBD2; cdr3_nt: TGTGCCAGCAGTTACCCCGGGGGGTCCTACGAGCAGTACTTC; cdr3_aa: CASSYPGGSYEQYF
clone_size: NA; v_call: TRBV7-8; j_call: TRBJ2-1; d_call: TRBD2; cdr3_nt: TGTGCCAGCAGCTCCCGCGGGGGGAGCTCCTACAATGAGCAGTTCTTC; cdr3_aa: CASSSRGGSSYNEQFF
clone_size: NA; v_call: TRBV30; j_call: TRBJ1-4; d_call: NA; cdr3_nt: TGTGCCTGGAGTGGACAGTCCCAAAAACTGTTTTTT; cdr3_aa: CAWSGQSQKLFF
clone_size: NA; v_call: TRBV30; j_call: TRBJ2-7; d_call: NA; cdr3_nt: TGTGCCTGGAGCGAACCCGTTCCCCTAGGGGGGCAGTACTTC; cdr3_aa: CAWSEPVPLGGQYF
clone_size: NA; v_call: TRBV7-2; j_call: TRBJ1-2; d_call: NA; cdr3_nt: TGTGCCAGCAGCTCATACGAGATTGGCTACACCTTC; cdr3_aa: CASSSYEIGYTF
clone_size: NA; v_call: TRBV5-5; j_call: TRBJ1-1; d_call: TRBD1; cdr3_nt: TGTGCCAGCAGCTCCTCCGGGACAGACGAGCCTAGCCATTTAAACACTGAAGCTTTCTTT; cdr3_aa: CASSSSGTDEPSHLNTEAFF
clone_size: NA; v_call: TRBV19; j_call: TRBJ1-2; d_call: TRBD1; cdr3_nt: TGTGCCAGTAGTACCCGCCCTAGACGACAGGGGCCTAACTATGGCTACACCTTC; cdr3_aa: CASSTRPRRQGPNYGYTF
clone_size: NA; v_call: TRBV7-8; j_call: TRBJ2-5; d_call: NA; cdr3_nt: TGTGCCAGCAGCACAGGTTCAGGAGAGACCCAGTACTTC; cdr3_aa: CASSTGSGETQYF
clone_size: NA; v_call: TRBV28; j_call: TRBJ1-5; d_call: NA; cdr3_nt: TGTGCCAGCAGCCCACGGGGAACAGGGAATAGCAATCAGCCCCAGCATTTT; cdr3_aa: CASSPRGTGNSNQPQHF
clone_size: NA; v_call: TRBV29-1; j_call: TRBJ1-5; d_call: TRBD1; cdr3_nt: TGCAGCGTTGGACAGGGCACCAATCAGCCCCAGCATTTT; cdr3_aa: CSVGQGTNQPQHF
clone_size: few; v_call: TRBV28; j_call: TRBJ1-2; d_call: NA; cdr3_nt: TGTGCCAGCAGTGGGACATCACAGGGAGATCGGCTATGCGGCTACACCTTC; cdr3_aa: CASSGTSQGDRLCGYTF